This T cell receptor beta chain originates from a study of blood T cells in healthy people across ages. Sample-barcoded 5' priming and a J-beta primer mix drove a second PCR of roughly 6 to 12 cycles. TCRdb passed the 5' RACE reads through MiXCR, listing each CDR3 protein once. The data hold about 930,000 distinct CDR3 sequences, with approximately 32% observed a single time. This CDR3 contains 13 residues. Per germline, CDR1 KGHDR and CDR2 SFDVKD. With V trimmed by 9 bases and J by 7 bases, 10 bases remained unmatched. The sample was also reused in another study, on T cells of mothers and their children.

The source is a woman between 40 and 55 years old in good health. Sequencing used blood. V usage is TRBV24-1 and J usage is TRBJ1-2; 7 bases align to TRBD1. CDR3 in DNA: TGTGCCACCTCAACCGGGACAGATCCTGGCTACACCTTC. Translated, it gives CATSTGTDPGYTF.